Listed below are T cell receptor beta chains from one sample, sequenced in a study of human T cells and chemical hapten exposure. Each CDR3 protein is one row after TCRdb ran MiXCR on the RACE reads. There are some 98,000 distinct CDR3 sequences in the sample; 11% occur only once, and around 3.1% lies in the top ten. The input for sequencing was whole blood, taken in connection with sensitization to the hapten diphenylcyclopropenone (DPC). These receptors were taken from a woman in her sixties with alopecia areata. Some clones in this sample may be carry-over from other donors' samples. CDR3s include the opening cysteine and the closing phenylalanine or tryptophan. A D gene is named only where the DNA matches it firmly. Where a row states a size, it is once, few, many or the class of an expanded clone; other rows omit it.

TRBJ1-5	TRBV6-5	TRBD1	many	CASSYRPGGDQPQHF	TGTGCCAGCAGTTACCGGCCAGGGGGGGATCAGCCCCAGCATTTT
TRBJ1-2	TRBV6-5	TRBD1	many	CASSYSVTGDGYTF	TGTGCCAGCAGTTACTCGGTGACAGGGGATGGCTACACCTTC
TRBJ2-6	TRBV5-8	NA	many	CASSFGHDKDSSGANVLTF	TGTGCCAGCAGCTTTGGCCACGATAAGGATAGCAGTGGGGCCAACGTCCTGACTTTC
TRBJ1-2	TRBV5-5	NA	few	CASSSGAGTNYGYTF	TGTGCCAGCAGCAGCGGGGCAGGCACCAACTATGGCTACACCTTC
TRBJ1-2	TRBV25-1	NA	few	CASSAAYGYTF	TGTGCCAGCAGTGCGGCCTATGGCTACACCTTC
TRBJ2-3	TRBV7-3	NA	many	CASSLTSTQADTQYF	TGTGCCAGCAGCTTAACATCGACCCAGGCAGATACGCAGTATTTT
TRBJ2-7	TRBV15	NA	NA	CATSRRLSRSQASYEQYF	TGTGCCACCAGCAGACGATTGTCGAGATCCCAGGCCTCCTACGAGCAGTACTTC
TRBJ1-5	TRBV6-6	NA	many	CASRGAVRLDDQPQHF	TGTGCCAGCAGGGGAGCGGTCCGGCTGGACGATCAGCCCCAGCATTTT
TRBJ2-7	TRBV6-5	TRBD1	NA	CASRKWGQGGTYEQYF	TGTGCCAGCAGAAAGTGGGGACAGGGAGGAACCTACGAGCAGTACTTC
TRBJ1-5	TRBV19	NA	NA	CASSRVDSNQPQHF	TGTGCCAGTAGTAGGGTCGATAGCAATCAGCCCCAGCATTTT
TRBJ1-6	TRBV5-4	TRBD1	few	CASSTYRGGNNSPLHF	TGTGCCAGCAGCACCTACAGGGGTGGAAATAATTCACCCCTCCACTTT
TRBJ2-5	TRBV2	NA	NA	CASSETLGPETQYF	TGTGCCAGCAGTGAAACGCTAGGTCCAGAGACCCAGTACTTC
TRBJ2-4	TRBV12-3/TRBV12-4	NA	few	CASSLAGTAEPNIQYF	TGTGCCAGCAGTTTAGCGGGGACCGCCGAGCCAAACATTCAGTACTTC
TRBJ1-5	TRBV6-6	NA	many	CASSREGGVQPQHF	TGTGCCAGCAGCCGAGAGGGGGGAGTTCAGCCCCAGCATTTT
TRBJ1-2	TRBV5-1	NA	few	CASSPTGTVDGYTF	TGCGCCAGCAGCCCGACCGGGACGGTAGATGGCTACACCTTC
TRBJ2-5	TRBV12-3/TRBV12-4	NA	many	CASTSSGGGETQYF	TGTGCCAGCACCTCTAGCGGAGGGGGAGAGACCCAGTACTTC
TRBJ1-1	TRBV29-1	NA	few	CSVSREYYTEAFF	TGCAGCGTCTCCAGGGAGTATTACACTGAAGCTTTCTTT
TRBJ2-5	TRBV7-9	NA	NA	CASSLGGAEETQYF	TGTGCCAGCAGCTTAGGAGGGGCGGAGGAGACCCAGTACTTC
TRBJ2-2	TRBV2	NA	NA	CASSVYGTNTGELFF	TGTGCCAGCAGTGTTTACGGAACGAACACCGGGGAGCTGTTTTTT
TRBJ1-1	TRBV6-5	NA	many	CASSYGGAGTEAFF	TGTGCCAGCAGTTACGGGGGGGCAGGCACTGAAGCTTTCTTT
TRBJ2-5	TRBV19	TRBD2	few	CASSPQTSGVQETQYF	TGTGCCAGTAGTCCCCAGACTAGCGGAGTCCAAGAGACCCAGTACTTC
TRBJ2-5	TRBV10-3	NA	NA	CAISEALGRGQETQYF	TGTGCCATCAGTGAGGCCCTAGGAAGGGGCCAAGAGACCCAGTACTTC
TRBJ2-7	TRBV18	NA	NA	CASSPPQGPYKQYF	TGTGCCAGCTCACCACCCCAGGGGCCTTACAAGCAGTACTTC
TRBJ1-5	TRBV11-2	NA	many	CASSLAGYSNQPQHF	TGTGCCAGCAGCTTAGCAGGTTATAGCAATCAGCCCCAGCATTTT
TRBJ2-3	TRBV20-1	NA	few	CSAPNRGETQYF	TGCAGTGCTCCTAACCGGGGAGAAACGCAGTATTTT
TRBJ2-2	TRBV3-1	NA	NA	CASSQRWDSGELFF	TGTGCCAGCAGTCAAAGGTGGGATTCCGGGGAGCTGTTTTTT
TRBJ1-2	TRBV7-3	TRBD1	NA	CASSSGQGYGYTF	TGTGCCAGCAGCTCCGGACAGGGCTATGGCTACACCTTC
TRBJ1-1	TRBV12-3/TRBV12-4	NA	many	CASSLDRMNTEAFF	TGTGCCAGCAGTTTGGACAGAATGAACACTGAAGCTTTCTTT
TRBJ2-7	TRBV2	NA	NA	CASIQRAGSSYEQYF	TGTGCCAGCATCCAGAGGGCAGGGAGCTCCTACGAGCAGTACTTC
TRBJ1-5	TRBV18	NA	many	CASSPREVGGVQPQHF	TGTGCCAGCTCACCACGTGAGGTGGGGGGCGTTCAGCCCCAGCATTTT
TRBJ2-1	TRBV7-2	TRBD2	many	CASSLVAGTSGEIYNEQFF	TGTGCCAGCAGCTTAGTGGCGGGGACTAGCGGGGAAATCTACAATGAGCAGTTCTTC
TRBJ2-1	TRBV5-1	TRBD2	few	CASSRRGSGELYNEQFF	TGCGCCAGCAGCCGCCGGGGTAGCGGGGAACTTTACAATGAGCAGTTCTTC
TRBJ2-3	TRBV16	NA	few	CASSGQTGTQYF	TGTGCCAGCAGCGGACAGACTGGGACGCAGTATTTT
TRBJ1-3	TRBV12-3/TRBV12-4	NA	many	CASLFRGIGNTIYF	TGTGCCAGCCTCTTTCGGGGGATTGGAAACACCATATATTTT
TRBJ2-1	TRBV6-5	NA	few	CASSYSPGFEQFF	TGTGCCAGCAGTTACTCGCCAGGGTTTGAGCAGTTCTTC
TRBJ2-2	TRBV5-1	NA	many	CASSLGSQINTGELFF	TGCGCCAGCAGCTTGGGCTCTCAGATTAACACCGGGGAGCTGTTTTTT
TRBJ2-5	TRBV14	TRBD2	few	CASSQRLAGRRTQYF	TGTGCCAGCAGCCAGAGGCTAGCGGGGCGCAGGACCCAGTACTTC
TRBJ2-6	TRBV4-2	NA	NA	CASSPGPSSGANVLTF	TGTGCCAGCAGCCCGGGGCCCAGCTCTGGGGCCAACGTCCTGACTTTC
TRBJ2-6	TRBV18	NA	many	CASSPGSGANVLTF	TGTGCCAGCTCCCCAGGCTCTGGGGCCAACGTCCTGACTTTC
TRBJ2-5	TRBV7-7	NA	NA	CATGAQGETQYF	TGTGCTACCGGGGCACAGGGAGAGACCCAGTACTTC